Sequencing of this T cell receptor beta chain was carried out in a study of T cell responses to AZD1222 COVID-19 vaccine. Notes on the study in general: Possibly, clonal diversity was underestimated; donors were largely white British and included more females. Repertoires were sampled only after the peak T cell response.

Using immunoSEQ multiplex PCR, the repertoire was profiled, and TCRdb retains in-frame clones only, with some absent. The data contain roughly 100,000 clones, roughly nine tenths of them singletons. As for this clone: Its antigen remains unidentified.

Germline V CDR1 and CDR2: SEHNR, FQNEAQ (reference sequence). Deletions cut 2 bases from V and 8 bases from J, with 6 bases between. The CDR3 runs 11 residues. The sample consisted of peripheral blood, taken 28 days after the second AZD1222 dose. The receptor's source is an adult who received the AZD1222 COVID-19 vaccine. V is TRBV7-9 and J is TRBJ1-2; D remains unclear. CDR3 sequence (DNA): TGTGCCAGCAGCTTAAGTGAGGGCTACACCTTC. It codes for CASSLSEGYTF.